This T cell receptor beta chain was profiled in a study of shared clonotypes between healthy human individuals (TCRdb year 2020). Study-level background: Two women and three men aged 18 to 49 years were included in the cohort. Per donor, three plates each were used for CD4 naive and CD4 memory, two for CD8 naive, and one for CD8 memory. The study deeply sequenced blood TCR repertoires of five healthy adults to estimate repertoire size and the extent of clonotype sharing between individuals. Libraries were prepared and TCR repertoires were sequenced by different laboratories using diverse techniques, in order to increase sequencing depth and limit assay-specific biases. Between about 0.8 and 9 billion PBMCs per donor were obtained by leukapheresis.

TCR CDR3 regions were amplified from genomic DNA by multiplex PCR using the deep immunoSEQ assay. Extracted genomic DNA from each cell subset was spread evenly across all wells of several immunoSEQ 96-well plates, with each plate serving as a replicate. Each replicate PCR for sorted subsets received about 200 ng genomic DNA, equal to 28,000 or so T cell genomes. Purified libraries were quantified with a Qubit 3.0 fluorometer, sized on a Bioanalyzer 2100, and re-quantified with the KAPA Library Quantification kit. Every immunoSEQ 96-well plate was sequenced on a dedicated single-read 150-cycle Illumina NextSeq 550 flow cell. The paper's processing steps were these. Because the immunoSEQ output included only junctional sequences and no quality scores, the filtering could not be the same as the filtering used for full-length reads. Sequences were annotated with PyIR, a Python wrapper for IgBLAST v1.9, and V/J genes and CDR3 were assigned using IMGT germline references. Reads with weak V/J assignments (E-value above 1e-6), missing CDR3, stop codons, out-of-frame junctions, or ambiguous translated residues were removed. V3J clonotypes were defined by identical inferred V gene, J gene, and CDR3 amino acid sequence. Percentage overlap between repertoires was calculated by dividing the number of shared unique clonotypes by the size of the smaller repertoire. Three approaches were used to assess repertoire richness: RTK rarefaction, the Chao1 estimator, and Recon v2.1 estimates of unobserved clonotypes. For all TCRbeta clonotypes obtained by the gDNA method from a few donors, generation probabilities were computed with OLGA. Not all clones reach the TCRdb copy of this immuneACCESS table, which keeps in-frame sequences only. Checked studies attribute under half of the gap to unresolved V genes and leave the rest unexplained. Clonal size and the V and J genes are those of that table, whereas D and trimming came from the DNA. The sample table holds around 940,000 clones, of which 70% to 85% were seen once. Roughly 1.5% of the sample comes from the top ten.

Reading from cysteine to phenylalanine, the CDR3 counts 14 amino acids. CDR3 DNA only is kept here, 42 bases in frame from base 1. Via the germline V gene, CDR1 is SGDLS and CDR2 YYNGEE. V is shortened by 3 bases, J by 4 bases, and the region joining them spans 10 bases. Points on this clone: Its antigen is unknown. Per-base qualities were not stored, and no clone one base away is much larger.

The donors were healthy, HIV-negative adults who had no recently reported acute infections or vaccinations. Every donor was a Caucasian adult residing in Nashville, Tennessee, USA. Magnetic negative selection was used to enrich CD4+ T cells, after which naive cells were positively selected on CD45RA and the negative fraction became the memory subset. Blood was obtained by leukapheresis, after which PBMCs were separated by Ficoll-Histopaque density gradient centrifugation and cryopreserved in liquid nitrogen vapor phase. Analytical flow cytometry was used to check the purity and quantity of every magnetically sorted T cell population. Genomic DNA was isolated from every sorted fraction and measured by UV absorbance on a Nanodrop 2000c. Paper-wide results and their limitations: Pairwise subsampling indicated that sequencing depth was expected to affect the degree of clonotype sharing among donors. Compared with non-shared clonotypes, clonotypes shared by all four sorted-subset donors had higher generation probabilities. Because the study included only a small number of donors, the genetic and exposure-history diversity represented was limited. Estimated clonotype richness was generally larger for naive than for memory subsets. Sampling was restricted to blood, and TCR repertoires in tissue are likely to differ from TCR repertoires in blood. Sharing across a handful of donors was observed for approximately 5% of naive CD4, over 3% of naive CD8, 2.3% of memory CD4, and approximately 0.41% of memory CD8 clonotypes. Rarefaction of sorted-subset datasets indicated incomplete sequencing despite the large sequencing depth.

The V and J segments used are TRBV9 and TRBJ2-2, with the D gene uncertain. The clonotype was recovered from a man between 18 and 29 years old in good health. The source material was memory CD4+ T cells sorted from blood. Reading the label with the study, this specimen's cell subset or site is: CD45RA-negative fraction. The base sequence is TGTGCCAGCAGCGCCGTGCCGCCCACCGGGGAGCTGTTTTTT. It codes for CASSAVPPTGELFF.